The entry below gives a single T cell receptor beta chain sequence along with its context. This clone has only a few counts. What antigen it recognizes has not been identified. No base-level quality is on record; no much larger clone is a single base apart. These data are taken from a study of blood T cell repertoires in COVID-19 (dated by TCRdb to between 2020 and 2021). Describing the broader study: Samples covering the acute and convalescent phases of COVID-19 were provided by collaborators in the United States, Italy and Spain. Sample metadata almost always included a de-identified subject ID, COVID-19 status, age in years and sex. Where available, HLA class I and class II types were taken from metadata supplied by the sample provider and were not determined by assay-based typing. Samples were obtained from the ongoing ImmuneRACE study (first 160 participants) and from some 1,200 subjects provided by 6 global collaborators. Subjects who had been exposed to COVID-19, were actively infected with it, or had recovered from it provided the deeply sampled blood TCRbeta repertoires that made up the dataset. The repertoires were made available in a free public database intended to serve as a resource for research on the immune response to SARS-CoV-2. The prospective study material was composed of cDNA or gDNA derived from T cells, B-cell-depleted T cells, or PBMCs.

The research as a whole found: The amount of clinical and demographic metadata varied by source and participant and was provided uncurated.

TCRbeta CDR3 regions were amplified from genomic DNA using the immunoSEQ Assay, a bias-controlled multiplex PCR. As for how the authors treated the data: The number of nucleated cells in each sample was estimated from the amplification of reference gene primers within the assay. Sequence reads were collapsed and filtered to measure the absolute abundance of every unique TCRbeta CDR3 rearrangement. Productive Simpson clonality was computed per sample as the square root of Simpson's diversity index over productive rearrangements. Sourced from immuneACCESS, this table was stored by TCRdb with only in-frame sequences that have V and J called. A share of the clones is absent; for the studies checked, an unresolved V gene accounts for under half, and the remainder has no known explanation. V, J and clone size are taken as reported in that table, and D and trimming were inferred from the DNA itself. The sample profile shows some 56,000 clones; around 80% of them were found once. Under 7.5% of the sample is held by the ten biggest clonotypes.

Each collaborating institution followed its own protocols to collect whole blood in K2EDTA tubes. For TCRbeta analysis, collaborators shipped samples in one of three forms: frozen whole blood, isolated PBMCs, or DNA extracted from either of those sample types. There are 13 amino acids in the CDR3, from cysteine to phenylalanine inclusive. The CDR3 DNA has 39 bases and is translated from base 1. The CDR1 and CDR2 encoded by the germline V gene are KGHSH and LQKENI. V loses 3 bases of germline sequence and J loses 3 bases, and the interval between the two ends is 8 bases. Recombination joined TRBV18 with TRBJ1-2, and perhaps TRBD1 as D gene, on 5 matching bases. The clonotype originates from a man in his 60s with acute or convalescent COVID-19. Sequencing was carried out using peripheral blood. The nucleotides read TGTGCCAGCTCACCGGACATAGACTATGGCTACACCTTC. It translates as CASSPDIDYGYTF.